Presented here are 28 T cell receptor beta chains from one specimen sequenced in a study of T cell responses to AZD1222 COVID-19 vaccine. Clones were read by immunoSEQ multiplex PCR, and TCRdb kept only the in-frame ones, dropping some. In the table there are some 42,000 clones, over 70% of which are singletons. The source material was peripheral blood, sampled 28 days after the second AZD1222 dose. The receptors here all came from an adult who received the AZD1222 COVID-19 vaccine.

Only a few counts were recorded for this clone. V usage is TRBV11-3 and J usage is TRBJ2-1; D ambiguous. The V gene's germline CDR1 is SGHNT and CDR2 YENEEA. CDR3 length equals 12 residues. V was trimmed by 4 bases and J by 5 bases, leaving 6 bases between them. DNA for the CDR3: TGTGCCAGCAGCTCCTGGAACAATGAGCAGTTCTTC. Protein: CASSSWNNEQFF. Using reference TRBV11-3 and TRBJ2-1 for the parts outside the CDR3, the full variable domain is EAGVVQSPRYKIIEKKQPVAFWCNPISGHNTLYWYLQNLGQGPELLIRYENEEAVDDSQLPKDRFSAERLKGVDSTLKIQPAELGDSAVYLCASSSWNNEQFFGPGTRLTVL.

This chain uses TRBV3-1 (or the pseudogene TRBV3-2) with TRBJ2-7, with 8 bases matching TRBD1. CDR1 LGHDT and CDR2 YNNKEL come from the germline V gene (reference sequence). There are 15 residues in the CDR3. The trim removed 4 bases at V and 5 bases at J, leaving 10 bases unmatched. In DNA, the CDR3 is TGTGCCAGCAGCCCACGGACAGGGTGGTGGCACGAGCAGTACTTC. Its protein product is CASSPRTGWWHEQYF.

This clone has more than one count but fewer than ten. The V gene is TRBV4-1, the J gene TRBJ1-6; 8 nucleotides line up with TRBD1. Losses at the gene ends were 1 base for V and 11 bases for J; bases not matched to a gene: 10. The CDR3 has 16 residues. The germline V gene encodes CDR1 MGHRA and CDR2 YSYEKL. The CDR3 region has the DNA TGCGCCAGCAGCCAAGTTTTCGGACAGGGTCCTCCACCCCTCCACTTT. This gives the protein CASSQVFGQGPPPLHF.

The gene calls are TRBV7-9 and TRBJ1-6; 8 nucleotides align to TRBD1. In germline, CDR1 is SEHNR, CDR2 FQNEAQ (reference sequence). V lost 6 bases, J lost 6 bases, and 4 bases stayed unmatched. The length of the CDR3 is 14 residues. CDR3 region: CASSLRGRNSPLHF. The DNA for the CDR3 is TGTGCCAGCAGTCTCAGGGGGCGTAATTCACCCCTCCACTTT.

This clone was seen once. CDR3 in DNA: TGTGCCAGCAGCGTATTAGGACAGGGGGACACTGAAGCTTTCTTT. Translated: CASSVLGQGDTEAFF. The chain couples TRBV9 to TRBJ1-1; 10 bases align to TRBD1. V was pared by 1 base and J by 3 bases, with 3 bases of the junction left unmatched. There are 15 residues in the CDR3. Germline CDR1 reads SGDLS; CDR2 reads YYNGEE.

This clone was counted a single time. The chain recombines TRBV6-5 with TRBJ2-7; 8 bases agree with TRBD1. The CDR3 is 13 amino acids. Germline V gives CDR1 MNHEY, CDR2 SVGAGI. With 6 bases clipped from V and 5 bases from J, the junction kept 6 bases outside the gene matches. The CDR3 protein is CASSGQGLHEQYF. The CDR3 coding sequence is TGTGCCAGCAGCGGACAGGGCCTGCACGAGCAGTACTTC.

In its sample, this clone was seen once. The chain uses TRBV10-3 and TRBJ2-3; no firm D call. Per the germline V gene, CDR1 is ENHRY and CDR2 is SYGVKD. V shed 10 bases and J shed 4 bases, with 9 bases lying between them. There are 11 residues in the CDR3. The CDR3 protein is CASAGSDTQYF. As DNA, the CDR3 is TGTGCCAGCGCCGGCTCAGATACGCAGTATTTT.

The genes are TRBV6-2 or TRBV6-3 and TRBJ2-3; D call uncertain. The V end was cut by 0 bases, the J end by 4 bases, with 5 bases between. The CDR3 contains 13 residues. Germline loops: CDR1 MNHEY, CDR2 SVGEGT. CDR3 in DNA: TGTGCCAGCAGTTACTCGAGCTCAGATACGCAGTATTTT. It specifies CASSYSSSDTQYF.

J is TRBJ2-5 and V is TRBV3-1 (or the pseudogene TRBV3-2), with TRBD1 matching over 11 bases. V lost 1 base, J lost 5 bases, and 3 bases stayed unmatched. This CDR3 is built from 15 residues. Germline values: CDR1 LGHDT, CDR2 YNNKEL (reference sequence). The CDR3 sequence: CASSQGGQGAETQYF. For the CDR3, the DNA is TGTGCCAGCAGCCAAGGAGGACAGGGGGCTGAGACCCAGTACTTC.

This chain joins TRBV12-3 or TRBV12-4 and TRBJ2-7; D gene uncertain. This CDR3 region has 13 residues. V dropped 3 bases and J dropped 3 bases, with 9 bases sitting between them. In DNA form, the CDR3 reads TGTGCCAGCAGTTTTTCCAAGGACTACGAGCAGTACTTC. It encodes CASSFSKDYEQYF.

The CDR3: CASTTSLNTEAFF. The CDR3 DNA reads TGTGCCAGTACTACCTCACTTAACACTGAAGCTTTCTTT. The chain has TRBV19 and TRBJ1-1; D is unresolved. The germline V and J ends were trimmed by 7 bases and 2 bases, with 11 bases remaining between them. The V gene's germline CDR1 is LNHDA and CDR2 SQIVND (reference sequence). The CDR3 extends over 13 amino acids.

The gene calls are TRBV9 and TRBJ2-3; 8 nucleotides line up with TRBD1. The CDR3 extends over 16 amino acids. The V and J ends lost 3 bases and 6 bases, in that order; junction bases with no gene match: 12. Germline V lookup: CDR1 SGDLS, CDR2 YYNGEE. This CDR3 reads CASSATTGGGLDTQYF. The CDR3 region has the DNA TGTGCCAGCAGCGCTACCACAGGGGGTGGGTTGGATACGCAGTATTTT.

The chain employs TRBV5-1 and TRBJ2-3; no clear D gene. This CDR3 is 14 amino acids long. Per germline, CDR1 SGHRS and CDR2 YFSETQ. The ends were cut back, 0 bases at V and 2 bases at J, with 7 bases in the middle. CDR3 sequence (DNA): TGCGCCAGCAGCTTGGCCGGAAACACAGATACGCAGTATTTT. Its translation: CASSLAGNTDTQYF.

The genes are TRBV9 and TRBJ1-6; TRBD1 agrees at 8 bases. CDR3 length equals 17 residues. The J segment lost 6 bases and the V segment lost 0 bases, leaving 8 bases of the junction unmatched. The germline V gene has CDR1 SGDLS and CDR2 YYNGEE. The CDR3, as DNA: TGTGCCAGCAGCGTAGGTGTCAGGGGGCTTAGTAATTCACCCCTCCACTTT. It specifies CASSVGVRGLSNSPLHF.

The chain combines TRBV6-2 or TRBV6-3 with TRBJ1-2; D uncertain. V gave up 1 base and J gave up 4 bases, with 7 bases separating them. Germline lookup yields CDR1 MNHEY and CDR2 SVGEGT. This CDR3 is built from 13 residues. CDR3 nucleotide sequence: TGTGCCAGCAGTTACTTTACTGGCTATGGCTACACCTTC. It is translated as CASSYFTGYGYTF.

The V call is TRBV19, the J call TRBJ2-6; TRBD2 might be the D (5 bases). The V gene lost 5 bases and the J gene lost 0 bases, with 11 bases spanning the gap. Germline V gene sequence: CDR1 LNHDA, CDR2 SQIVND (reference sequence). This CDR3 region has 16 residues. In DNA, the CDR3 is TGTGCCAGTAGTCGAGGGATAAACTCTGGGGCCAACGTCCTGACTTTC. Its translation is CASSRGINSGANVLTF.

The V call is TRBV3-1 (or the pseudogene TRBV3-2), the J call TRBJ2-3, with 9 bases fitting TRBD2. The CDR3 covers 17 residues. J gave up 3 bases and V 3 bases, and 10 bases lay outside the gene matches. Germline CDR1 LGHDT, CDR2 YNNKEL (reference sequence). CDR3 nucleotides: TGTGCCAGCAGCCACACCCCTCGCGGGGGGGGGACAGATACGCAGTATTTT. Residues: CASSHTPRGGGTDTQYF.

The chain employs TRBV5-1 and TRBJ2-5; 8 bases match TRBD2. Germline lookup yields CDR1 SGHRS and CDR2 YFSETQ. The CDR3 totals 15 residues. Unmatched junction bases numbered 4, after V lost 1 base and J lost 2 bases. The CDR3 nucleotides read TGCGCCAGCAGCTTGCAGGGACTAGGGCAAGAGACCCAGTACTTC. The encoded protein is CASSLQGLGQETQYF.

This chain links TRBV7-8 with TRBJ1-6; TRBD1 aligns across 9 bases. Germline trimming cut 3 bases from V and 7 bases from J; bases unmatched to any gene: 7. The CDR3 has 16 residues. Germline lookup yields CDR1 SGHVS and CDR2 FQNEAQ. The CDR3 loop reads CASSFRGGQGNSPLHF. The CDR3 DNA sequence: TGTGCCAGCAGCTTTAGGGGGGGACAGGGAAATTCACCCCTCCACTTT.

V gene TRBV30 combines with J gene TRBJ2-2; no definite D call. The V gene lost 0 bases and the J gene lost 0 bases, with 2 bases spanning the gap. Germline CDR1 is GTSNPN and CDR2 is SVGIG (reference sequence). The CDR3 consists of 13 residues. CDR3 DNA sequence: TGTGCCTGGAGTGTGGCGAACACCGGGGAGCTGTTTTTT. This codes for CAWSVANTGELFF.

The V call is TRBV20-1, the J call TRBJ1-5, with no clear D. Trimming removed 6 bases from V and 3 bases from J, with 12 bases in between. This CDR3 comprises 13 residues. CDR1 DFQATT and CDR2 SNEGSKA come from the germline V gene (reference sequence). CDR3 sequence: CSASVTYNQPQHF. The CDR3 DNA sequence: TGCAGTGCAAGTGTCACCTACAATCAGCCCCAGCATTTT.

The chain links TRBV11-2 to TRBJ2-1; D call uncertain. The V end was cut by 5 bases, the J end by 8 bases, with 7 bases between. Germline CDR1 and CDR2: SGHAT and FQNNGV. The CDR3 sequence is 11 residues long. Here the CDR3 reads CASSPHHEQFF. In DNA form, the CDR3 reads TGTGCCAGCAGCCCTCACCATGAGCAGTTCTTC.

This sequence joins TRBV5-4 and TRBJ2-6, with 8 bases identical to TRBD1. This CDR3 is built from 16 residues. The germline V gene has CDR1 SGHNT and CDR2 YYREEE (reference sequence). The junction had 3 bases not matched to a gene; V was cut back by 2 bases and J by 2 bases. The CDR3 region has the DNA TGTGCCAGCAGCTTAGCAGGGGGCGCTGGGGCCAACGTCCTGACTTTC. Amino acid sequence: CASSLAGGAGANVLTF.

The V call is TRBV28, the J call TRBJ2-6; D may be TRBD1 (6 bases). Germline assignment: CDR1 MDHEN and CDR2 SYDVKM. V gave up 6 bases and J gave up 2 bases, with 17 bases separating them. CDR3 size: 17 residues. DNA for the CDR3: TGTGCCAGCAGCCCCTCCCAGGGGATAGCTGGGGCCAACGTCCTGACTTTC. The encoded protein is CASSPSQGIAGANVLTF.

V and J are TRBV19 and TRBJ1-3; D is perhaps TRBD1 (6 bases). Deletions cut 11 bases from V and 4 bases from J, with 15 bases between. Germline CDR1 is LNHDA and CDR2 is SQIVND (reference sequence). The CDR3 totals 13 residues. The chain's CDR3 is CAASRGQGNTIYF. The DNA of the CDR3 is TGTGCCGCTAGCAGGGGTCAAGGAAACACCATATATTTT. The whole variable domain, remainder taken from reference TRBV19 and TRBJ1-3, is DGGITQSPKYLFRKEGQNVTLSCEQNLNHDAMYWYRQDPGQGLRLIYYSQIVNDFQKGDIAEGYSVSREKKESFPLTVTSAQKNPTAFYLCAASRGQGNTIYFGEGSWLTVV.

The gene calls are TRBV10-3 and TRBJ1-5, with 8 bases aligning to TRBD1. V lost 2 bases and J lost 6; bases outside the gene matches: 6. Germline V gives CDR1 ENHRY, CDR2 SYGVKD. The CDR3 is 15 amino acids. The CDR3 DNA follows: TGTGCCATCAGTGAGGACAGGGGAGGGAGTCAGCCCCAGCATTTT. Translation: CAISEDRGGSQPQHF.

This chain connects TRBV6-6 to TRBJ1-3; D is uncertain. Trimming shortened V by 0 bases and J by 2 bases, and 8 bases separated the two germline ends. Germline assignment: CDR1 MNHNY and CDR2 SVGAGI (reference sequence). This CDR3 contains 15 residues. CDR3 nucleotide sequence: TGTGCCAGCAGTTACTCGGAGCACACTGGAAACACCATATATTTT. It is translated as CASSYSEHTGNTIYF.

This clone appeared a few times. This chain uses TRBV5-5 with TRBJ2-3, with TRBD1 as a possible D gene (5 bases). The germline V gene encodes CDR1 SGHKS and CDR2 YYEKEE (reference sequence). V shed 2 bases and J shed 3 bases, with 7 bases lying between them. This CDR3 comprises 13 residues. The CDR3 spells CASSFQGTDTQYF. The CDR3 coding sequence is TGTGCCAGCAGCTTTCAGGGAACAGATACGCAGTATTTT.